Each of the 21 T cell receptor beta chains below was sequenced from the same sample in a study of molecular identifiers for immune sequencing clone quantification. TCRdb re-called the PCR reads through MiXCR, storing one row per CDR3 protein. Counted here are about 510,000 distinct CDR3 sequences, about a fifth occurring once; the ten biggest clones make up roughly 0.81%. Sequences were obtained from naive CD8+ T cells from blood, with Jurkat cell RNA spiked in. Subset here: FACS-sorted CD8+CD4-CCR7+CD45RA+ naive T cells. Receptors originate from a human donor in good health. Some libraries in this study had Jurkat cell RNA spiked in.

In this sample, this clonotype turned up a few times. The gene calls are TRBV27 and TRBJ1-1; the D gene is possibly TRBD1 (5 bases). The CDR3 runs 13 residues. The germline CDR1 and CDR2 sequences are MNHEY and SMNVEV (reference sequence). V lost 3 bases and J lost 3, with 8 bases in between. The CDR3, as DNA: TGTGCCAGCAGTTTCGGACACGACACTGAAGCTTTCTTT. Translating it yields CASSFGHDTEAFF.

V gene TRBV27 combines with J gene TRBJ2-5; tentative D call: TRBD2 (5 bases). Trimming cost V 4 bases and J 5 bases, with 20 bases left between them. The CDR3 is 16 amino acids. Germline V gene lookup returns CDR1 MNHEY and CDR2 SMNVEV (reference sequence). CDR3 loop: CASSSGWSSYPETQYF. As DNA, the CDR3 is TGTGCCAGCAGTTCGGGATGGTCTAGCTACCCGGAGACCCAGTACTTC.

This clonotype has just a few counts. V usage is TRBV6-1 and J usage is TRBJ1-2, with 9 bases aligning to TRBD1. The V gene end was trimmed by 5 bases and the J gene end by 4 bases; junction bases not matched to a gene: 11. The CDR3 runs to 16 residues. CDR1 is MNHNS, CDR2 SASEGT, per germline. DNA of the CDR3: TGTGCCAGCAGTTCCACAGGGGGCTGGCCCGTCTATGGCTACACCTTC. This encodes CASSSTGGWPVYGYTF.

There are a few counts of this clonotype. The chain joins TRBV2 to TRBJ2-3; the D gene is possibly TRBD2 (6 bases). The CDR3 extends over 15 amino acids. Germline values: CDR1 SNHLY, CDR2 FYNNEI. The V and J ends lost 9 bases and 2 bases respectively, with 18 bases between them. The CDR3 spells CARSSAGPFTDTQYF. DNA for the CDR3: TGTGCCAGGAGCTCCGCGGGGCCGTTCACAGATACGCAGTATTTT.

This clonotype has a count of ten or more. This sequence joins TRBV7-9 and TRBJ2-1; D remains unclear. V lost 5 bases, J lost 7 bases, and 9 bases lay in between. Germline V gives CDR1 SEHNR, CDR2 FQNEAQ (reference sequence). The CDR3 contains 12 residues. The CDR3 here is CASSLEGNEQFF. CDR3 DNA sequence: TGTGCCAGCAGCCTAGAAGGGAATGAGCAGTTCTTC.

This clonotype came up a few times. The CDR3 loop reads CASSLDQPPWGGDEQYF. Here the CDR3 DNA reads TGCGCCAGCAGCTTGGACCAACCTCCCTGGGGTGGAGACGAGCAGTACTTC. This chain links TRBV5-1 with TRBJ2-7; D remains unclear. The CDR3 spans 17 residues. Trimming stripped 0 bases from V and 5 bases from J, with 21 bases between. Germline values: CDR1 SGHRS, CDR2 YFSETQ.

This clonotype was recorded many times. The J gene is TRBJ2-6, the V gene TRBV5-6; D gene unclear. V dropped 2 bases and J dropped 0 bases, with 3 bases sitting between them. CDR3 length: 14 residues. Per the germline V gene, CDR1 is SGHDT and CDR2 is YYEEEE. As DNA, the CDR3 is TGTGCCAGCAGCTTTGCCTCTGGGGCCAACGTCCTGACTTTC. Amino acid sequence: CASSFASGANVLTF.

Points on this clonotype: No conserved phenylalanine or tryptophan is present at the end of the CDR3, so a read error is the likely explanation. This sequence joins TRBV12-3 or TRBV12-4 and TRBJ2-2; TRBD2 agrees at 9 bases. With V trimmed by 6 bases and J by 5 bases, 10 bases remained unmatched. This CDR3 contains 16 residues. The CDR3: CASSPRAGGRTGELFC. Here the CDR3 DNA reads TGTGCCAGCAGCCCTCGGGCGGGGGGGCGTACCGGGGAGCTGTTTTGT.

This clonotype has more than one count but fewer than ten. The chain carries TRBV6-5 and TRBJ1-6; a possible D gene is TRBD1 (5 bases). CDR3 length: 14 amino acids. Germline-derived CDR1 and CDR2 are MNHEY and SVGAGI. The germline V and J ends were trimmed by 2 bases and 7 bases, with 9 bases remaining between them. CDR3 nucleotide sequence: TGTGCCAGCAGTTACGCGGGACGGAATTCACCCCTCCACTTT. It codes for CASSYAGRNSPLHF.

Comments on this clonotype: A clone one base away is much larger, so this may be a read error. This chain links TRBV7-9 with TRBJ1-5; 9 bases agree with TRBD1. The germline gives CDR1 SEHNR, CDR2 FQNEAQ (reference sequence). CDR3 size: 15 residues. V gave up 8 bases and J gave up 4 bases; unmatched junction bases: 9. CDR3 sequence reads: CASGSTGGRNQPQHF. CDR3 bases: TGTGCCAGCGGCTCGACAGGGGGGAGAAATCAGCCCCAGCATTTT.

V usage is TRBV19 and J usage is TRBJ2-3; perhaps D is TRBD1 or TRBD2 (5 bases each). Germline-derived CDR1 and CDR2 are LNHDA and SQIVND (reference sequence). V was trimmed by 2 bases and J by 0 bases, leaving 15 bases between them. CDR3 size: 17 residues. The CDR3 nucleotides read TGTGCCAGTAGTATATTCGGGACCGCATCTAGCACAGATACGCAGTATTTT. Translation gives CASSIFGTASSTDTQYF.

This clonotype has just a few counts. V gene TRBV15 combines with J gene TRBJ1-5; the D is unclear. The CDR3 spans 12 residues. Germline assignment: CDR1 LNHNV and CDR2 YYDKDF (reference sequence). The ends were cut back, 8 bases at V and 0 bases at J, with 5 bases in the middle. The CDR3: CATGASNQPQHF. Written as DNA, the CDR3 is TGTGCCACCGGTGCTAGCAATCAGCCCCAGCATTTT.

This clonotype has more than one count but fewer than ten. This sequence joins TRBV14 and TRBJ1-5; D perhaps matches TRBD1 (5 bases). CDR1 is SGHDN and CDR2 is FVKESK in the germline V gene. V lost 0 bases, J lost 5 bases, and 17 bases lay in between. The CDR3 is 17 amino acids. CDR3 sequence (DNA): TGTGCCAGCAGCCAAGAGTGCCGGCAGGGCGTACATCAGCCCCAGCATTTT. Protein product: CASSQECRQGVHQPQHF.

The chain recombines TRBV4-1 with TRBJ2-1, with D perhaps TRBD2 (6 bases). The V end lost 1 base, the J end lost 4 bases, and 8 bases lay between the germline ends. There are 14 residues in the CDR3. Germline CDR1 is MGHRA and CDR2 is YSYEKL. CDR3 nucleotide sequence: TGCGCCAGCAGCCAAGCGGACTATTACAATGAGCAGTTCTTC. Its translation is CASSQADYYNEQFF.

This sequence joins TRBV19 and TRBJ2-3; 11 bases map to TRBD2. This CDR3 has 16 amino acids. The germline V gene has CDR1 LNHDA and CDR2 SQIVND (reference sequence). J lost 3 bases, V lost 6 bases, and 8 bases had no gene match. The CDR3 DNA reads as TGTGCCAGTAGGGTTTTAGCGGGGGGGCCGACAGATACGCAGTATTTT. Amino acids: CASRVLAGGPTDTQYF. Variable domain in full (rest from reference TRBV19 and TRBJ2-3): DGGITQSPKYLFRKEGQNVTLSCEQNLNHDAMYWYRQDPGQGLRLIYYSQIVNDFQKGDIAEGYSVSREKKESFPLTVTSAQKNPTAFYLCASRVLAGGPTDTQYFGPGTRLTVL.

Comments on this clonotype: A much larger clone lies one base from this, so it may be a read error. CDR3 in amino acids: CASSPHLGNEQFF. The CDR3 nucleotides read TGCGCCAGCAGCCCTCATCTGGGCAATGAGCAGTTCTTC. The chain uses TRBV4-1 and TRBJ2-1; D remains unclear. Trimming removed 4 bases at V and 6 bases at J, with 10 bases between. CDR1 and CDR2 (germline): MGHRA, YSYEKL. There are 13 residues in the CDR3.

This clonotype was picked up many times. This sequence joins TRBV27 and TRBJ2-7; D unclear. CDR3 size: 14 residues. V was cut by 2 bases and J by 2 bases, with 10 bases left in between. Germline V gene data show CDR1 as MNHEY and CDR2 as SMNVEV (reference sequence). The CDR3: CASSLKGIPYEQYF. CDR3 DNA: TGTGCCAGCAGTTTAAAAGGAATACCCTACGAGCAGTACTTC.

This clonotype came up a few times. The rearrangement joins TRBV12-3 or TRBV12-4 to TRBJ2-7; 7 bases line up with TRBD2. The CDR3 loop spans 17 amino acids. The J segment lost 1 base and the V segment lost 4 bases, leaving 13 bases of the junction unmatched. In DNA form, the CDR3 reads TGTGCCAGCAGTTGGGCAAGGATGGCGGGGGAATCCTACGAGCAGTACTTC. As protein: CASSWARMAGESYEQYF.

This clonotype was recorded many times. J is TRBJ1-1 and V is TRBV4-3; 7 positions match TRBD1. The CDR3 has 13 amino acids. The ends lost 1 base at V and 7 bases at J; junction bases unmatched: 3. Germline values: CDR1 LGHNA, CDR2 YSLEER. The CDR3, as DNA: TGCGCCAGCAGCCAAGGCAGGGGGGATGAAGCTTTCTTT. Its translation: CASSQGRGDEAFF.

The chain is built from TRBV27 and TRBJ2-7; TRBD2 is a possible D gene (5 bases). This CDR3 spans 14 amino acids. Germline V gene data show CDR1 as MNHEY and CDR2 as SMNVEV (reference sequence). V was clipped by 6 bases and J by 0 bases, with 12 bases between them. The CDR3 coding sequence is TGTGCCAGCAGCCTCGGGATCAGCTCCTACGAGCAGTACTTC. Residues: CASSLGISSYEQYF.

As for this clonotype: A read error may be the cause here, since a much bigger clone is one base away. The chain combines TRBV6-2 or TRBV6-3 with TRBJ2-3, with TRBD1 identical over 9 bases. Germline CDR1 and CDR2: MNHEY and SVGEGT. This CDR3 region has 17 residues. J lost 4 bases, V lost 4 bases, and 12 bases had no gene match. As DNA, the CDR3 is TGTGCCAGCAGTTTCCTCCGGGACAGGGAGCAACCAGATACGCAGTATTTT. Amino acid sequence: CASSFLRDREQPDTQYF.